This passage covers 27 T cell receptor beta chains from one sample sequenced in a study of response to subunit inactivated influenza vaccine. TCRdb passed the RT-PCR reads through MiXCR, listing each CDR3 protein once. The profile shows around 200,000 distinct CDR3 sequences, around a tenth of them singletons. Sequenced here: non-naive T cells sorted from PBMCs, sampled on the day of vaccination. These receptors all come from a man aged 45 to 65 who received an inactivated influenza vaccine.

This clonotype showed up many times. This chain joins TRBV15 and TRBJ1-5; maybe TRBD1 (5 bases). The CDR3 runs 14 residues. Germline CDR1 and CDR2: LNHNV and YYDKDF (reference sequence). Deletions cut 4 bases from V and 4 bases from J, with 11 bases between. CDR3: CATSNARVNQPQHF. The CDR3 DNA sequence: TGTGCCACCAGCAACGCCAGGGTAAATCAGCCCCAGCATTTT.

This clonotype was counted only a few times. This chain uses TRBV7-2 with TRBJ2-5, with TRBD1 matching 8 bases. The CDR3 covers 13 residues. Germline CDR1 SGHTA, CDR2 FQGNSA. V dropped 4 bases and J dropped 5; count of bases not matched to a gene: 3. The CDR3 reads CASSSRDRETQYF. The CDR3 DNA follows: TGTGCCAGCAGCTCCCGGGACAGGGAGACCCAGTACTTC.

This clonotype was counted ten times or more. The rearrangement uses TRBV12-3 or TRBV12-4 and TRBJ2-5; 7 nucleotides agree with TRBD1. J gave up 1 base and V 5 bases, and 7 bases lay outside the gene matches. The CDR3 consists of 15 residues. CDR3 DNA sequence: TGTGCCAGCAGTATTCGGACAGGCGTCCAAGAGACCCAGTACTTC. It translates to CASSIRTGVQETQYF.

A note on this clonotype: A much larger clone differs by one base, so this may be a read error. J is TRBJ1-4 and V is TRBV29-1, with a weak D call TRBD1 (5 bases). Germline values: CDR1 SQVTM, CDR2 ANQGSEA. CDR3 size: 13 residues. The CDR3 region is CSATERGNEELFF. CDR3 sequence (DNA): TGCAGCGCCACAGAGCGGGGGAATGAAGAACTGTTTTTT. Based on the CDR3 plus reference TRBV29-1 and TRBJ1-4, the full variable domain is SAVISQKPSRDICQRGTSLTIQCQVDSQVTMMFWYRQQPGQSLTLIATANQGSEATYESGFVIDKFPISRPNLTFSTLTVSNMSPEDSSIYLCSATERGNEELFFGSGTQLSVL.

This clonotype was seen ten or more times. The J gene is TRBJ2-5, the V gene TRBV7-8; D is perhaps TRBD1 or TRBD2 (5 bases each). The CDR3 consists of 14 residues. CDR1 is SGHVS, CDR2 FQNEAQ, per germline. V dropped 5 bases and J dropped 0 bases, with 10 bases sitting between them. CDR3 sequence reads: CASSPGTYQETQYF. CDR3 nucleotide sequence: TGTGCCAGCAGCCCCGGGACCTACCAAGAGACCCAGTACTTC.

CDR3 in DNA: TGTGCCAGCAGCTTAGTCCTCTCCCTTAAACCTGACAGGCCGCCTGACACTGAAGCTTTCTTT. It yields the protein CASSLVLSLKPDRPPDTEAFF. The chain couples TRBV11-2 to TRBJ1-1; D is possibly TRBD1 (6 bases). Trimming took 1 base from V and 3 from J, leaving 30 bases between them. This CDR3 has 21 amino acids. CDR1 and CDR2 from the germline V gene are SGHAT and FQNNGV.

This clonotype has at least ten counts. CDR3 residues: CASSFFQPGNTIYF. CDR3 nucleotides: TGTGCCAGCAGTTTTTTCCAGCCTGGAAACACCATATATTTT. This chain connects TRBV12-3 or TRBV12-4 to TRBJ1-3; D call uncertain. Trimming shortened V by 3 bases and J by 2 bases, and 8 bases separated the two germline ends. This CDR3 spans 14 amino acids.

This clonotype came up many times. The CDR3 is CASSQDGTYSNQPQHF. The CDR3 nucleotides are TGTGCCAGCAGCCAAGATGGGACTTATAGCAATCAGCCCCAGCATTTT. The chain is built from TRBV4-2 and TRBJ1-5, with D possibly TRBD1 on 5 matching bases. With 0 bases removed from V and 0 bases from J, the gap between germline ends came to 9 bases. This CDR3 contains 16 residues. The germline CDR1 and CDR2 sequences are LGHNA and YNFKEQ.

This clonotype was observed at least ten times. This chain uses TRBV6-2 or TRBV6-3 with TRBJ1-5; 8 bases fit TRBD1. The germline V gene has CDR1 MNHEY and CDR2 SVGEGT. The J segment lost 1 base and the V segment lost 6 bases, leaving 5 bases of the junction unmatched. The CDR3 extends over 15 amino acids. The CDR3 loop reads CASSRRTGSNQPQHF. CDR3 in DNA: TGTGCCAGCAGCCGCCGGACAGGGAGCAATCAGCCCCAGCATTTT.

This sequence joins TRBV29-1 and TRBJ1-5, with 8 positions matching TRBD1. Germline V lookup: CDR1 SQVTM, CDR2 ANQGSEA. The CDR3 loop spans 14 amino acids. V shed 6 bases, J shed 7 bases, and the junction held 11 bases outside the gene matches. CDR3 region: CSVAGTGGRQPQHF. The CDR3 DNA sequence: TGCAGCGTCGCCGGGACAGGCGGAAGACAGCCCCAGCATTTT.

The chain recombines TRBV27 with TRBJ2-7; TRBD1 matches at 7 bases. V was clipped by 5 bases and J by 2 bases; unmatched bases: 9. Germline V gene lookup returns CDR1 MNHEY and CDR2 SMNVEV (reference sequence). This CDR3 spans 15 amino acids. In nucleotides, the CDR3 is TGTGCCAGCAGTGCGTCCCGGGACAGAGCCTACGAGCAGTACTTC. It is translated as CASSASRDRAYEQYF.

This clonotype was found many times. The rearrangement joins TRBV7-8 to TRBJ2-2; D remains unclear. Deletions cut 1 base from V and 2 bases from J, with 14 bases between. CDR1 SGHVS and CDR2 FQNEAQ come from the germline V gene. CDR3 size: 17 residues. CDR3 loop: CASSLVRSRINTGELFF. CDR3 DNA: TGTGCCAGCAGCTTAGTGCGGAGCAGGATCAACACCGGGGAGCTGTTTTTT.

This clonotype was seen many times. The rearrangement links TRBV2 to TRBJ2-7; 7 nucleotides match TRBD2. Germline assignment: CDR1 SNHLY and CDR2 FYNNEI. The junction had 13 bases not matched to a gene; V was cut back by 9 bases and J by 5 bases. The CDR3 has 14 amino acids. CDR3 in DNA: TGTGCCAGTAGAGCGGGGCGGAGCAGGAACGAGCAGTACTTC. Encoded protein: CASRAGRSRNEQYF. Variable domain in full (rest from reference TRBV2 and TRBJ2-7): EPEVTQTPSHQVTQMGQEVILRCVPISNHLYFYWYRQILGQKVEFLVSFYNNEISEKSEIFDDQFSVERPDGSNFTLKIRSTKLEDSAMYFCASRAGRSRNEQYFGPGTRLTVT.

This chain joins TRBV5-1 and TRBJ2-2, with D tentatively TRBD1 (6 bases). The CDR3 is 14 residues long. Trimming took off 4 bases at V and 1 base at J, with 8 bases between the two ends. Germline CDR1 is SGHRS and CDR2 is YFSETQ. CDR3 region: CASSEQGNTGELFF. In DNA form, the CDR3 reads TGCGCCAGCAGCGAACAGGGGAACACCGGGGAGCTGTTTTTT.

This clonotype was counted between two and nine times. CDR3 region: CASSQTSGFSYNEQFF. The CDR3 nucleotides are TGCGCCAGCAGCCAGACTAGCGGGTTCTCCTACAATGAGCAGTTCTTC. The rearrangement links TRBV4-3 to TRBJ2-1; 10 bases map to TRBD2. The CDR3 consists of 16 residues. Looked up from germline, CDR1 is LGHNA and CDR2 is YSLEER. After removal of 3 bases from V and 0 bases from J, the junction contained 2 bases not matched to a gene.

This clonotype appeared many times. The V call is TRBV4-2, the J call TRBJ2-7, with TRBD1 as a possible D gene (6 bases). With 3 bases removed from V and 4 bases from J, the gap between germline ends came to 10 bases. Looked up from germline, CDR1 is LGHNA and CDR2 is YNFKEQ. This CDR3 comprises 13 residues. CDR3 region: CASSHNQGYEQYF. The CDR3 region has the DNA TGTGCCAGCAGCCATAACCAGGGGTACGAGCAGTACTTC.

The rearrangement joins TRBV18 to TRBJ2-7, with D possibly matching TRBD2 (6 bases). There are 15 residues in the CDR3. The V end lost 0 bases, the J end lost 4 bases, and 13 bases lay between the germline ends. CDR1 is KGHSH, CDR2 LQKENI, per germline. The DNA for the CDR3 is TGTGCCAGCTCACCACCGATGGGAGGTAGTTACGAGCAGTACTTC. Translating it yields CASSPPMGGSYEQYF.

This clonotype showed up many times. The chain couples TRBV5-1 to TRBJ2-1; D is unclear. This CDR3 comprises 12 residues. In germline, CDR1 is SGHRS, CDR2 YFSETQ. Trimming left V 0 bases short and J 4 bases short, with 2 bases between. CDR3 sequence: CASSLVYNEQFF. CDR3 bases: TGCGCCAGCAGCTTGGTTTACAATGAGCAGTTCTTC.

This clonotype came up a few times. The chain joins TRBV7-2 to TRBJ2-3; D is unclear. The CDR3 totals 12 residues. V lost 4 bases to trimming and J lost 12 bases, with 14 bases between them. Looked up from germline, CDR1 is SGHTA and CDR2 is FQGNSA. This chain's CDR3 is CASSSILPHQYF. The CDR3 bases are TGTGCCAGCAGCTCCATACTCCCGCATCAGTATTTT.

CDR3 sequence reads: CASSQDTSERYGYTF. CDR3 DNA sequence: TGCGCCAGCAGCCAAGATACCTCAGAGCGCTATGGCTACACCTTC. The rearrangement links TRBV4-3 to TRBJ1-2; no firm D call. The germline V gene has CDR1 LGHNA and CDR2 YSLEER. The CDR3 totals 15 residues. V lost 0 bases and J 4 bases, leaving 12 bases between the germline ends.

This clonotype was detected a few times. The V gene is TRBV20-1, the J gene TRBJ2-2; tentatively, D is TRBD1 or TRBD2 (5 bases each). Germline CDR1 and CDR2: DFQATT and SNEGSKA (reference sequence). The V end was cut by 6 bases, the J end by 5 bases, with 10 bases between. This CDR3 spans 12 amino acids. The CDR3 is CSAEWGTGELFF. The CDR3 region has the DNA TGCAGTGCCGAGTGGGGGACCGGGGAGCTGTTTTTT.

Many counts were recorded for this clonotype. The J gene is TRBJ1-2, the V gene TRBV20-1; D is unclear. This CDR3 contains 12 residues. Trimming stripped 3 bases from V and 6 bases from J, with 11 bases between. The V gene's germline CDR1 is DFQATT and CDR2 SNEGSKA (reference sequence). In nucleotides, the CDR3 is TGCAGTGCTAGTCTAGGTTGGGATGGCTACACCTTC. The encoded protein is CSASLGWDGYTF.

The rearrangement links TRBV4-1 to TRBJ2-6; 7 nucleotides align to TRBD1. The CDR3 contains 14 residues. Trimming at V came to 4 bases and at J to 10 bases, leaving 7 bases not matched to a gene. The germline gives CDR1 MGHRA, CDR2 YSYEKL. CDR3 region: CASSLRWDRNVLTF. The CDR3 nucleotides read TGCGCCAGCAGCCTGAGATGGGACAGAAACGTCCTGACTTTC.

The chain has TRBV18 and TRBJ1-2; D is unresolved. The germline CDR1 and CDR2 sequences are KGHSH and LQKENI. The ends were cut back, 3 bases at V and 4 bases at J, with 15 bases in the middle. This CDR3 is 15 amino acids long. This CDR3 reads CASSPSGNLGYGYTF. CDR3 nucleotide sequence: TGTGCCAGCTCACCTTCCGGGAACCTGGGCTATGGCTACACCTTC.

This clonotype has a count of ten or more. The chain carries TRBV12-3 or TRBV12-4 and TRBJ1-2; TRBD1 is a possible D gene (5 bases). The V gene lost 5 bases and the J gene lost 2 bases, with 15 bases spanning the gap. CDR3 length equals 15 residues. CDR3 coding DNA: TGTGCCAGCAGTCTGGGGCCTCAAACGAACTATGGCTACACCTTC. It specifies CASSLGPQTNYGYTF.

V is TRBV7-2 and J is TRBJ2-1, with 7 bases aligning to TRBD2. V shed 5 bases and J 2 bases; nucleotides not matched to a gene: 9. The CDR3 sequence is 16 residues long. Germline CDR1 SGHTA, CDR2 FQGNSA. The CDR3 reads CASSAGTGGTYNEQFF. The CDR3 coding sequence is TGTGCCAGCAGCGCCGGGACGGGAGGAACCTACAATGAGCAGTTCTTC.

This clonotype was recorded a few times. The chain employs TRBV5-6 and TRBJ2-5; 7 nucleotides agree with TRBD1. The CDR3 spans 14 residues. Germline V gene lookup returns CDR1 SGHDT and CDR2 YYEEEE. V lost 3 bases and J lost 2; bases outside the gene matches: 4. CDR3 nucleotide sequence: TGTGCCAGCAGCTCGACAGGGAATCAAGAGACCCAGTACTTC. It encodes CASSSTGNQETQYF.